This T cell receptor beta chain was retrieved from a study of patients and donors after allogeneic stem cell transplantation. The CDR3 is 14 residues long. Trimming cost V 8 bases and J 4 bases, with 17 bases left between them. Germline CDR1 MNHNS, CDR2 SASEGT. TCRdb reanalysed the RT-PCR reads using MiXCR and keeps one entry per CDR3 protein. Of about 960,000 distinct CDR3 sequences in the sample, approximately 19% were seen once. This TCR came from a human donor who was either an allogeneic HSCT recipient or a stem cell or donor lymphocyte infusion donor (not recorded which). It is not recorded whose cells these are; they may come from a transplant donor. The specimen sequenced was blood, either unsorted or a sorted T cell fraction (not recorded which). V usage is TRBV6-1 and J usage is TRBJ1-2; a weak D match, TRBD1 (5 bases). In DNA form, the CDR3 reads TGTGCCAGCCTCAAGCACGGGACGCTCTATGGCTACACCTTC. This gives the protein CASLKHGTLYGYTF.